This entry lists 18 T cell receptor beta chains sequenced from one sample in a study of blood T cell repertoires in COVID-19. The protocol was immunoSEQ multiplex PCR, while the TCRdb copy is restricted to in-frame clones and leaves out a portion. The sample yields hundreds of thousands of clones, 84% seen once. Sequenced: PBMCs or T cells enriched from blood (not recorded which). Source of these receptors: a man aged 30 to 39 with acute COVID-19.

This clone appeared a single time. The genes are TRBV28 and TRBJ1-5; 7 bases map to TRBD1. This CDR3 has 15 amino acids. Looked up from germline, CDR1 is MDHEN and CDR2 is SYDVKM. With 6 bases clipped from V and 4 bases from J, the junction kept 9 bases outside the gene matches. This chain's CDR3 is CASSPSQGWNQPQHF. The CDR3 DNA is TGTGCCAGCAGCCCCTCACAGGGGTGGAATCAGCCCCAGCATTTT.

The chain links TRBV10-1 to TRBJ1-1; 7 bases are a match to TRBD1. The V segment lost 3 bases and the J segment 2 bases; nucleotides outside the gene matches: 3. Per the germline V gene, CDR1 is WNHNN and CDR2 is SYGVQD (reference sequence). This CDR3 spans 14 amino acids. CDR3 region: CASSERDRNTEAFF. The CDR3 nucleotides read TGCGCCAGCAGTGAAAGGGACAGAAACACTGAAGCTTTCTTT.

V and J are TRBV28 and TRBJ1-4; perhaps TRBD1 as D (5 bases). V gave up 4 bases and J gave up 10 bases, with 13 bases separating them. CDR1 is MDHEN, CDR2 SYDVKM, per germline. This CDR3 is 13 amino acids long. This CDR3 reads CASSSVGGGKLFF. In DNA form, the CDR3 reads TGTGCCAGCAGTTCGGTCGGGGGGGGAAAACTGTTTTTT.

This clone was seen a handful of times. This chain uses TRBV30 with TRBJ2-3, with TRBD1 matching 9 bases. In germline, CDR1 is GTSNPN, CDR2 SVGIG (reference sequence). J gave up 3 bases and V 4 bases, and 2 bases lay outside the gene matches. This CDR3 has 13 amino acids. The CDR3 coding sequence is TGTGCCTGGAAGGGGACAGGGACAGATACGCAGTATTTT. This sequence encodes CAWKGTGTDTQYF.

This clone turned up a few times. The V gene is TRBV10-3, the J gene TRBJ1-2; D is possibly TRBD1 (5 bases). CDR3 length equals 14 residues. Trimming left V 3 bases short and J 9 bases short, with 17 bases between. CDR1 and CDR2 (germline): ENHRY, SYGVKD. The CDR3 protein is CAISDPGREDCYTF. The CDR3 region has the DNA TGTGCCATCAGTGACCCTGGCAGGGAGGACTGCTACACCTTC.

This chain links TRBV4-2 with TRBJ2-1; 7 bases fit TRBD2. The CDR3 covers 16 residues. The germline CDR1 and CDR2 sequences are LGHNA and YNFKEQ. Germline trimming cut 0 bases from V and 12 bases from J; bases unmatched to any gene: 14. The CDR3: CASSQDLGGLPGGQFF. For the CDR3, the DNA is TGTGCCAGCAGCCAAGATTTGGGAGGGCTGCCAGGTGGGCAGTTCTTC.

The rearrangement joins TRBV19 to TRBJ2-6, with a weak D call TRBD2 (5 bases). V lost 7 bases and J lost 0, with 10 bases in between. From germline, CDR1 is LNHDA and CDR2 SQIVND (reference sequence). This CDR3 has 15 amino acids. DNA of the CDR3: TGTGCCAGTATAGAGGGCTCCTCTGGGGCCAACGTCCTGACTTTC. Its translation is CASIEGSSGANVLTF.

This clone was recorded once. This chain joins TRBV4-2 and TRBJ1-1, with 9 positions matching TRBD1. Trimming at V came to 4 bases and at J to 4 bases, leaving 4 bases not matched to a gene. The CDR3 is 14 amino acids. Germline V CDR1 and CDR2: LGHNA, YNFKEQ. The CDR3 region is CASSPGTGSTEAFF. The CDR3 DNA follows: TGTGCCAGCAGCCCCGGGACAGGGTCCACTGAAGCTTTCTTT.

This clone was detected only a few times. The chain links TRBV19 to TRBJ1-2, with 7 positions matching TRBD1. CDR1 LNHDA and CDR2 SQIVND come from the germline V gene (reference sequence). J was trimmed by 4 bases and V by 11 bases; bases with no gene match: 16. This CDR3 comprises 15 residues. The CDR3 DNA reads TGTGCCCTTGGATGGGGACAGAATTTTCCCTATGGCTACACCTTC. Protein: CALGWGQNFPYGYTF.

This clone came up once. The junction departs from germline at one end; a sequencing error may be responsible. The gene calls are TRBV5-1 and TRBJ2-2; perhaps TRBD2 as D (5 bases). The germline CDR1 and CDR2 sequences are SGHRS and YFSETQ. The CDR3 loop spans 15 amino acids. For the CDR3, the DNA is TGTGCCAGCAGCTCACGGGAAGTCTGGACCGGGGAGCTGTTTTTT. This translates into CASSSREVWTGELFF.

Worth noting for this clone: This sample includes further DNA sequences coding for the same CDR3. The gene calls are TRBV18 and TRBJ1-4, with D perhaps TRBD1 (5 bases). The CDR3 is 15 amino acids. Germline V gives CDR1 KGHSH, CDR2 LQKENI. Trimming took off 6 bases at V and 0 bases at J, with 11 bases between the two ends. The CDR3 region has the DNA TGTGCCAGCTCGCGTCAGGGTGCAACTAATGAAAAACTGTTTTTT. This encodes CASSRQGATNEKLFF.

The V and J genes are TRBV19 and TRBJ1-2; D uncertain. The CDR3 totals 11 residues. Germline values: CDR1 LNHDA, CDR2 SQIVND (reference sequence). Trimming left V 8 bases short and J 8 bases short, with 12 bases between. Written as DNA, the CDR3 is TGTGCCAGTGGCCTGGCATCCGGCTACACCTTC. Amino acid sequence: CASGLASGYTF.

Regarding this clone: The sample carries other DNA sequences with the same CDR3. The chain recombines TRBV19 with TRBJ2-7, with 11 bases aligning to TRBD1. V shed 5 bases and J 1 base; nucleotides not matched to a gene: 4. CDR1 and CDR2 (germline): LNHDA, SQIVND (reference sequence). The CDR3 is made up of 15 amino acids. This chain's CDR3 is CASSAGTGGSYEQYV. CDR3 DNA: TGTGCCAGTAGTGCGGGGACAGGGGGTTCCTACGAGCAGTACGTC.

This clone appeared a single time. CDR3 sequence: CASSVGLAERGGELFF. In DNA, the CDR3 is TGTGCCAGCAGCGTAGGTCTAGCGGAGAGGGGCGGGGAGCTGTTTTTT. V and J are TRBV9 and TRBJ2-2; 7 nucleotides agree with TRBD2. V was pared by 0 bases and J by 7 bases, with 9 bases of the junction left unmatched. This CDR3 contains 16 residues. Germline CDR1 SGDLS, CDR2 YYNGEE.

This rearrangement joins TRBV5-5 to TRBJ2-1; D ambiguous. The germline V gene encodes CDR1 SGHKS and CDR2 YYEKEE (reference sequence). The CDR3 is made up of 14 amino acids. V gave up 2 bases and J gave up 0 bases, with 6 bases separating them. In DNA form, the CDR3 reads TGTGCCAGCAGCTTCCACGGCTCCTACAATGAGCAGTTCTTC. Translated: CASSFHGSYNEQFF.

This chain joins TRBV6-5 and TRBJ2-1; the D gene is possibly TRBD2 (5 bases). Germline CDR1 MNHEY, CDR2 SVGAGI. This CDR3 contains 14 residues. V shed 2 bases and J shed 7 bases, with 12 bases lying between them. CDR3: CASSYGVRGNEQFF. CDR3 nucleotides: TGTGCCAGCAGTTACGGGGTCCGAGGGAATGAGCAGTTCTTC.

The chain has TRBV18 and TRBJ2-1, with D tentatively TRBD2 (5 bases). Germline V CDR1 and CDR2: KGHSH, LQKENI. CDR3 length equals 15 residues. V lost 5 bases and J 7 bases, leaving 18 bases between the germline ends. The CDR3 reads CASSSTRDVSNEQFF. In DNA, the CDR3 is TGTGCCAGCTCATCAACCCGGGATGTATCGAATGAGCAGTTCTTC.

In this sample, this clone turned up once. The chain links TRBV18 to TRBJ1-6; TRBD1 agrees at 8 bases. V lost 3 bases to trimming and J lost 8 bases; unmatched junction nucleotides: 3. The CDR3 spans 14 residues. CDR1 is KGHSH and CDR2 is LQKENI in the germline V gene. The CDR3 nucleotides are TGTGCCAGCTCACCGACAGGGGTAGATTCACCCCTCCACTTT. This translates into CASSPTGVDSPLHF.